This T cell receptor beta chain was sequenced for a study of blood T cell repertoires in COVID-19 (dated by TCRdb to about 2020). Turning to the overall study: The collaborator samples originated in the United States, Italy and Spain and spanned the acute and convalescent phases of COVID-19. The prospective study material was composed of cDNA or gDNA derived from T cells, B-cell-depleted T cells, or PBMCs. The dataset comprised deeply sampled blood TCRbeta repertoires from subjects exposed to, actively infected with, or recovered from COVID-19. The repertoires were made available in a free public database intended to serve as a resource for research on the immune response to SARS-CoV-2. The samples were drawn from two sources: the first 160 participants of the ongoing ImmuneRACE study, and some 1,300 subjects contributed by 6 global collaborators. A de-identified subject ID, COVID-19 status, age in years and sex were almost always included in the sample metadata. Where available, HLA class I and class II types were obtained from metadata supplied by the sample provider rather than from assay-based typing. What the study reported, not specific to this receptor: The quantity of clinical and demographic metadata differed by source and by participant and was supplied without curation.

TCRbeta CDR3 regions were amplified from genomic DNA by means of the immunoSEQ Assay, a bias-controlled multiplex PCR. In the authors' own workflow: The number of nucleated cells in each sample was estimated from the amplification of reference gene primers within the assay. To quantify the absolute abundance of each unique TCRbeta CDR3 rearrangement, sequence reads were collapsed and filtered. Productive Simpson clonality was computed per sample as the square root of Simpson's diversity index over productive rearrangements. This immuneACCESS table, as held by TCRdb, lists in-frame sequences with V and J called but not all clones. Of the missing ones, under half trace to an unresolved V gene in checked studies; the others have no known cause. The DNA was the basis for D and trimming; V, J and clone size are from that table. The sample table holds 150,000 to 200,000 clones, of which under 90% were seen once. The top ten clones comprise 13% to 15% of the sample.

As concerns this clone: The antigen it recognizes is unknown. Within one base of it there is no much larger clone, and no base qualities were kept.

V loses 8 bases at its end and J loses 3 bases; junction bases beyond the gene matches: 4. Including the terminal cysteine and phenylalanine, the CDR3 comprises 13 residues. Just CDR3 DNA is preserved here, 39 bases in frame from base 1. The CDR1 and CDR2 encoded by the germline V gene are MGHDK and SYGVNS. One collaborating source in Seattle enrolled patients during active infection and followed them longitudinally through the course of disease. Each collaborating institution followed its own protocols to collect whole blood in K2EDTA tubes. For TCRbeta analysis, collaborator samples were shipped as frozen whole blood, as isolated PBMCs, or as DNA extracted from either sample type.

Material for sequencing was peripheral blood. The sequence was obtained from a woman between 70 and 85 years old with COVID-19, enrolled during active disease. The sequence links TRBV25-1 to TRBJ2-1; 7 central nucleotides agree with TRBD2. The DNA sequence is TGTGCCAGCGGGGGGGGGATCTACAATGAGCAGTTCTTC. It translates to CASGGGIYNEQFF.